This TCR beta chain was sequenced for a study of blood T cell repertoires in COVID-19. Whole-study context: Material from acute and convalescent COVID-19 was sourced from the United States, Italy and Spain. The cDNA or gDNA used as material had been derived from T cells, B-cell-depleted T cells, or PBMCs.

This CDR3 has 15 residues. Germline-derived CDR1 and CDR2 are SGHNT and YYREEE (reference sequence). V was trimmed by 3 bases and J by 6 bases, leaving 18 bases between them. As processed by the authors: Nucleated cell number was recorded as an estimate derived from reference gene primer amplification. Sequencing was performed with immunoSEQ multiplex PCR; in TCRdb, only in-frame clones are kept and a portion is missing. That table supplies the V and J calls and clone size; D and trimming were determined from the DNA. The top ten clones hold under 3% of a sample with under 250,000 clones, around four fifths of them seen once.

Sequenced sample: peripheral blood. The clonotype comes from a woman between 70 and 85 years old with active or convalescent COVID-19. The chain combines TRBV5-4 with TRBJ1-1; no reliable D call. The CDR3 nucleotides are TGTGCCAGCAGCTCGGGATCCGAAGTTCACTCTGAAGCTTTCTTT. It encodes CASSSGSEVHSEAFF.